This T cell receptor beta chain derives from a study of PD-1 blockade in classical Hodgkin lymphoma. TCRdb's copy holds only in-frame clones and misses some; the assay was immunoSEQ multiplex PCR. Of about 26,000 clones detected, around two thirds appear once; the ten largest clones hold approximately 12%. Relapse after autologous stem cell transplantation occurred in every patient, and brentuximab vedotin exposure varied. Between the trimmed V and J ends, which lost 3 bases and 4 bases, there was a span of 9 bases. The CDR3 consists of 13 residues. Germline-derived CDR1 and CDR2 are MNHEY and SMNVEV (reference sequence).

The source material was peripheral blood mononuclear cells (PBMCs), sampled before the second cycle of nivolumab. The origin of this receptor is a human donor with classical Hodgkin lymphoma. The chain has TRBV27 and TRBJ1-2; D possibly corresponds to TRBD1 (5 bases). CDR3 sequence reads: CASSFSDSYGYTF. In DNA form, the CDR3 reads TGTGCCAGCAGTTTCTCTGACAGCTATGGCTACACCTTC.